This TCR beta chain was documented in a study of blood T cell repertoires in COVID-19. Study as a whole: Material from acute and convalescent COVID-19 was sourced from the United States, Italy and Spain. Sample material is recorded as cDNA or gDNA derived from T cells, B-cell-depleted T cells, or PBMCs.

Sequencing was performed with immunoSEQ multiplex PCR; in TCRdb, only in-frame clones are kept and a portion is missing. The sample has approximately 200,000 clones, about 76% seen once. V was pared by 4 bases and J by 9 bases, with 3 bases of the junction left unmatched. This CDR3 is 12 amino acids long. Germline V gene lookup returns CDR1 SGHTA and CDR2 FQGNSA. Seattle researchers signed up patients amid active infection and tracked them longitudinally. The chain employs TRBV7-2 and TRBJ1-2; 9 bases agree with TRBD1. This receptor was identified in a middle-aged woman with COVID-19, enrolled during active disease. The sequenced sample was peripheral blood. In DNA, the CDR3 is TGTGCCAGCAGCTGGACAGGGGAACGCTACACCTTC. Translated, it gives CASSWTGERYTF.